The clone carrying this TCR beta chain was counted once. V was clipped by 5 bases and J by 6 bases; unmatched bases: 10. This CDR3 comprises 16 residues. Germline lookup yields CDR1 LGHDT and CDR2 YNNKEL (reference sequence). Under the authors' procedure: The authors estimated nucleated cell counts from reference gene primer amplification. Only in-frame clones appear in the TCRdb table, and some are missing; sequencing was by immunoSEQ multiplex PCR. Clone size and the V and J calls come from that table; the DNA yielded D and trimming. This sample has approximately 150,000 clones, with approximately 83% found just once. The sample is drawn from a study of blood T cell repertoires in COVID-19. Overall study: T cells, B-cell-depleted T cells, or PBMCs supplied cDNA or gDNA.

The sequence was obtained from a man aged 65-85 years who had recovered from COVID-19. Sequenced sample: peripheral blood. The chain has TRBV3-1 (or the pseudogene TRBV3-2) and TRBJ2-2; TRBD1 matches 9 bases. CDR3 amino acids: CASSSRDRELPGELFF. Here the CDR3 DNA reads TGTGCCAGCAGCTCCCGGGACAGGGAATTACCCGGGGAGCTGTTTTTT.